A selection of T cell receptor beta chains follows, all from one sample in a study of molecular identifiers for immune sequencing clone quantification. TCRdb passed the PCR reads through MiXCR, listing each CDR3 protein once. The sample shows roughly 320,000 distinct CDR3 sequences, about 22% of them seen only once. Sequencing was performed on naive CD8+ T cells from blood, with Jurkat cell RNA spiked in. The source of these receptors is a human donor in good health. Some libraries in this study had Jurkat cell RNA spiked in. The CDR3 runs from the conserved cysteine through the conserved F or W. A D gene is named only where the DNA matches it firmly. Some rows have no size entry. The others give once, few or many, or a class for an expanded clone.

D: -
size: few
J: TRBJ2-7
V: TRBV6-5
DNA: TGTGCCAGCAGTTACTCGGAGGTGACTTGGTACGAGCAGTACTTC
CDR3: CASSYSEVTWYEQYF

D: -
size: many
J: TRBJ2-7
V: TRBV4-3
DNA: TGCGCCAGCAGCCAAGACCTGGGACCCTACGAGCAGTACTTC
CDR3: CASSQDLGPYEQYF

D: TRBD1
size: few
J: TRBJ2-7
V: TRBV7-9
DNA: TGTGCCAGCAGTTTACCCGACAGGGGCGAGTACGAGCAGTACTTC
CDR3: CASSLPDRGEYEQYF

D: -
size: few
J: TRBJ2-3
V: TRBV7-9
DNA: TGTGCCAGCAGCCCACTAGGGACTTGGGCAGATACGCAGTATTTT
CDR3: CASSPLGTWADTQYF

D: -
size: few
J: TRBJ1-2
V: TRBV6-8
DNA: TGTGCCAGCAGCAAAGGGGGGGGCTACACCTTC
CDR3: CASSKGGGYTF

D: -
size: many
J: TRBJ1-1
V: TRBV6-6
DNA: TGTGCCAGCAGTTACTCGAACCCTGAAGCTTTCTTT
CDR3: CASSYSNPEAFF

D: -
size: few
J: TRBJ2-3
V: TRBV24-1
DNA: TGTGCCACCAGTGATGCCGTTTTCGGGGAGTCGGATACGCAGTATTTT
CDR3: CATSDAVFGESDTQYF

D: -
size: many
J: TRBJ2-3
V: TRBV14
DNA: TGTGCCAGCAGCCCCCCCTCCACTTCAGATACGCAGTATTTT
CDR3: CASSPPSTSDTQYF

D: TRBD2
size: many
J: TRBJ2-3
V: TRBV13
DNA: TGTGCCAGCAGCGGACAAGCGGGGGCCTTACGAGATACGCAGTATTTT
CDR3: CASSGQAGALRDTQYF

D: -
size: -
J: TRBJ1-1
V: TRBV6-5
DNA: TGTGCCAGCAGACAACGCACTGAAGCTTTCTTT
CDR3: CASRQRTEAFF

D: -
size: many
J: TRBJ1-1
V: TRBV9
DNA: TGTGCCAGCAGCGTGCTAGGAGAGGGGACTGAAGCTTTCTTT
CDR3: CASSVLGEGTEAFF

D: -
size: few
J: TRBJ2-7
V: TRBV28
DNA: TGTGCCAGCAGACCCGGACCATCTTGGGAGCAGTACTTC
CDR3: CASRPGPSWEQYF

D: -
size: many
J: TRBJ2-5
V: TRBV7-2
DNA: TGTGCCAGCAGCCCAGGACTGCAAGAGACCCAGTACTTC
CDR3: CASSPGLQETQYF

D: TRBD1
size: -
J: TRBJ2-3
V: TRBV7-8
DNA: TGTGCCGGCAGCTCCATACCGACAGGGGCAGGCACAGATACGCAGTATTTT
CDR3: CAGSSIPTGAGTDTQYF

D: TRBD1
size: few
J: TRBJ2-3
V: TRBV3-1
DNA: TGTGCCAGCAGCCAGACCGGGACAGGGTTTGGCTCAGATACGCAGTATTTT
CDR3: CASSQTGTGFGSDTQYF

D: -
size: -
J: TRBJ1-2
V: TRBV28
DNA: TGTGCCAGCAGTTTTCAGGAGTTGGCTGGCTACACCTTC
CDR3: CASSFQELAGYTF

D: -
size: many
J: TRBJ1-5
V: TRBV7-2
DNA: TGTGCCAGCAGCACCGGTGGGCCGGGCAATCAGCCCCAGCATTTT
CDR3: CASSTGGPGNQPQHF

D: -
size: few
J: TRBJ2-7
V: TRBV28
DNA: TGTGCCAGCAGTCGCCCCGACAGTTACTACGAGCAGTACTTC
CDR3: CASSRPDSYYEQYF

D: TRBD2
size: -
J: TRBJ2-3
V: TRBV19
DNA: TGTGCCAGTAGTCCGGGACTAGCGGGCACGCAGTATTTT
CDR3: CASSPGLAGTQYF

D: -
size: -
J: TRBJ2-7
V: TRBV3-2
DNA: TGTGCCAGCAGCCAAGGTCCAGCCCGGGACGGCGACTCCTACGAGCAGTACTTC
CDR3: CASSQGPARDGDSYEQYF

D: TRBD1
size: few
J: TRBJ2-7
V: TRBV6-6
DNA: TGTGCCAGCCACTCCACAGGGGGCGGCTACGAGCAGTACTTC
CDR3: CASHSTGGGYEQYF

D: -
size: few
J: TRBJ1-1
V: TRBV7-9
DNA: TGTGCCAGCAGCTTACTCGGCCGGGCGGGGACTGAAGCTTTCTTT
CDR3: CASSLLGRAGTEAFF

D: TRBD2
size: -
J: TRBJ2-7
V: TRBV20-1
DNA: TGCAGTGTTTGTACTAGCGGAGATTACGAGCAGTACTTC
CDR3: CSVCTSGDYEQYF

D: -
size: -
J: TRBJ1-5
V: TRBV6-6
DNA: TGTGCCAGTGAAGGTCAGGGTTCGAGCAATCAGCCCCAGCATTTT
CDR3: CASEGQGSSNQPQHF

D: -
size: few
J: TRBJ2-1
V: TRBV18
DNA: TGTGCCAGCTCACCTCCTGACTGGACCTACAATGAGCAGTTCTTC
CDR3: CASSPPDWTYNEQFF

D: -
size: -
J: TRBJ1-1
V: TRBV20-1
DNA: TGCAGTGCTAGAGACAGAGGGTTGCAGAACACTGAAGCTTTCTTT
CDR3: CSARDRGLQNTEAFF

D: -
size: few
J: TRBJ2-3
V: TRBV27
DNA: TGTGCCAGCAGTTTAGTCGGGGAACCGGCTAGCACAGATACGCAGTATTTT
CDR3: CASSLVGEPASTDTQYF

D: -
size: few
J: TRBJ2-3
V: TRBV2
DNA: TGTGCCAGCAGCCCTAATTTGGGGGTCGGCACAGATACGCAGTATTTT
CDR3: CASSPNLGVGTDTQYF